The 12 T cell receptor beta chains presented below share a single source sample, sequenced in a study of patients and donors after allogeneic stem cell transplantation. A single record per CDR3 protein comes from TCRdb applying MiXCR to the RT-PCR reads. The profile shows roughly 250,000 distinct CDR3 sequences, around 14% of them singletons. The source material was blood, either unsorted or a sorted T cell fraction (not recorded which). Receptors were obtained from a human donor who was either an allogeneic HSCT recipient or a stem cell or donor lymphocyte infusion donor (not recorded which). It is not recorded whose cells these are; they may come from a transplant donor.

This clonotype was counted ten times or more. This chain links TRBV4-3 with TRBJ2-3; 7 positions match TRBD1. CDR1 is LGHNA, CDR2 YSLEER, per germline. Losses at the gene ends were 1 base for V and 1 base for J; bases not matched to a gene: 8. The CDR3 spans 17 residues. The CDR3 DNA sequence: TGCGCCAGCAGCCAAGGGGTGGGAGACAGGGGCACAGATACGCAGTATTTT. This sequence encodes CASSQGVGDRGTDTQYF.

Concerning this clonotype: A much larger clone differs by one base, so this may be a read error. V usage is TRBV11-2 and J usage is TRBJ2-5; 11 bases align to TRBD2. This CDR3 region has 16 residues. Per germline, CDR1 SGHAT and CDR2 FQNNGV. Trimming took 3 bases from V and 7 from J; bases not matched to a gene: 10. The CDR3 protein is CASSLGIAGGPGTQYF. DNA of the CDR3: TGTGCCAGCAGCTTGGGGATAGCGGGAGGGCCTGGGACCCAGTACTTC.

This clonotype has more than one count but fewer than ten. The CDR3 spells CASSQDVQGLYEQYF. In nucleotides, the CDR3 is TGCGCCAGCAGCCAAGATGTCCAGGGTCTCTACGAGCAGTACTTC. The chain joins TRBV4-1 to TRBJ2-7, with D tentatively TRBD1 (5 bases). This CDR3 spans 15 amino acids. Germline CDR1 reads MGHRA; CDR2 reads YSYEKL. Trimming took off 0 bases at V and 3 bases at J, with 12 bases between the two ends.

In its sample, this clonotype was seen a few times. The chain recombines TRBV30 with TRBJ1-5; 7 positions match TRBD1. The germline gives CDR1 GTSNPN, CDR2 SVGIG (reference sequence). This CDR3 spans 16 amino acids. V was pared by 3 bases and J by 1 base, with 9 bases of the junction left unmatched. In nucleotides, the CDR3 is TGTGCCTGGAGGCCCCGGGAGGGGGCAAGCAATCAGCCCCAGCATTTT. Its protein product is CAWRPREGASNQPQHF.

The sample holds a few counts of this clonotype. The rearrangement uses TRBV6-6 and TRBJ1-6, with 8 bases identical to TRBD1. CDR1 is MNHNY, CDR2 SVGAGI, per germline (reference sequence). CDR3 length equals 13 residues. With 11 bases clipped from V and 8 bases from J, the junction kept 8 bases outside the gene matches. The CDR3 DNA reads TGTGCCGGGTCCCAGGGGGCGGATTCACCCCTCCACTTT. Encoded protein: CAGSQGADSPLHF.

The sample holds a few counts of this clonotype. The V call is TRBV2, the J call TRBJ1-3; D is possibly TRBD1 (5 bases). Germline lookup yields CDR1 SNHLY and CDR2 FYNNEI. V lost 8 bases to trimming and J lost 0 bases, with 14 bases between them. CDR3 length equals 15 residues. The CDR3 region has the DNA TGTGCCAGCGCTTGGGACGGAGTCTCTGGAAACACCATATATTTT. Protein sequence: CASAWDGVSGNTIYF.

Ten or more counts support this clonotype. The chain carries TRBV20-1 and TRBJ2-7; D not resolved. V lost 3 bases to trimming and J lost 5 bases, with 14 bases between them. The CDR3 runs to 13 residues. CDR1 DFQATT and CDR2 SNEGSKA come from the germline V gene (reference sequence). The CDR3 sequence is CSARGLVPHEQYF. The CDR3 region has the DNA TGCAGTGCTAGGGGCCTAGTACCCCACGAGCAGTACTTC.

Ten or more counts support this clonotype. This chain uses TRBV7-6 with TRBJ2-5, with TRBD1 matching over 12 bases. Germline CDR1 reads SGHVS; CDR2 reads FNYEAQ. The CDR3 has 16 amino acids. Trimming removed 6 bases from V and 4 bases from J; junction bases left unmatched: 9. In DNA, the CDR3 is TGTGCCAGCAGTTTTCCGGGACAGGGGGCTATAGAGACCCAGTACTTC. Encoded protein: CASSFPGQGAIETQYF.

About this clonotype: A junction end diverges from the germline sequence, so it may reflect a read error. CDR3 DNA sequence: TGTGCTAGCAGCCTTGGACTAGCGGGCCCTAGGGAGACCCAGTACTTC. Protein: CASSLGLAGPRETQYF. The rearrangement links TRBV7-7 to TRBJ2-5, with 11 bases identical to TRBD2. Germline V lookup: CDR1 SSHAT, CDR2 FNYEAQ (reference sequence). The CDR3 consists of 16 residues.

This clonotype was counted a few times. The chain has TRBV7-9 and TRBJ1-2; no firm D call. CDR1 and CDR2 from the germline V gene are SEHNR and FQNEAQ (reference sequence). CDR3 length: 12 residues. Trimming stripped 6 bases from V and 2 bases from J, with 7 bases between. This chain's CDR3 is CASRPGNYGYTF. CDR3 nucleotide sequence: TGTGCCAGCAGACCGGGGAACTATGGCTACACCTTC.

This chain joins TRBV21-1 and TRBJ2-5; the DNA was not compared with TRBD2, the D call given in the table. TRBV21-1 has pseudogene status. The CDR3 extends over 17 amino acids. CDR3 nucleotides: TGTGCCAGCAGACCCAATCCGGTCGGGAGACTACAAGAGACCCAGTACTTC. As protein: CASRPNPVGRLQETQYF.

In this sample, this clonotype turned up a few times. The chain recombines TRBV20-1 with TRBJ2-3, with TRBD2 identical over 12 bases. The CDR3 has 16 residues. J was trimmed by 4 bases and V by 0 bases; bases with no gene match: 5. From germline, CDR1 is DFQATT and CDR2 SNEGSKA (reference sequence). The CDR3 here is CSARDASGGASDTQYF. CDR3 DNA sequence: TGCAGTGCTAGAGATGCTAGCGGGGGGGCTTCAGATACGCAGTATTTT.